This T cell receptor (beta chain) was sequenced during a study of T cell changes during pregnancy in multiple sclerosis. This CDR3 has 15 residues. V was clipped by 3 bases and J by 0 bases, with 9 bases between them. The germline V gene has CDR1 MRHNA and CDR2 SNTAGT. Sequencing used immunoSEQ multiplex PCR; TCRdb keeps in-frame clones, though not all of them. The table lists about 42,000 clones, about 87% of them singletons. The clonotype originates from a female donor with multiple sclerosis, enrolled in a pregnancy study. The chain uses TRBV6-4 and TRBJ2-1; possible D gene TRBD2, 6 bases. This sample comprised CD4+ T cells from peripheral blood mononuclear cells, obtained in the second trimester of pregnancy. This CDR3 reads CASSEFGSSYNEQFF. The CDR3 nucleotides are TGTGCCAGCAGTGAGTTCGGGAGCTCCTACAATGAGCAGTTCTTC.